These T cell receptor beta chains were read from a single sample in a study of blood T cell repertoires in COVID-19. Generated by immunoSEQ multiplex PCR, the TCRdb table keeps only in-frame clones and is missing some. The profile shows 90,000 to 130,000 clones, just over 70% of them singletons. Sequencing input: peripheral blood. The receptors originated from a woman aged 40 to 55 with acute or convalescent COVID-19. The conserved cysteine and the conserved F or W are not part of the CDR3 here.

v_gene	j_gene	CDR3aa
TRBV3-1/TRBV3-2	TRBJ1-1	ASSPGARGTEAF
TRBV7-8	TRBJ2-7	ASSLTTGTIYEQY
TRBV18	TRBJ1-5	ASSPFGDRSNQPQH
TRBV30	TRBJ2-2	AWKRGTGELF
TRBV25-1	TRBJ2-2	ASSKQGGGTGELF
TRBV5-1	TRBJ1-6	ASSLLTGESPLH
TRBV5-5	TRBJ1-2	ASSPRDRGLYGYT
TRBV29-1	TRBJ2-3	SVLTGGLIDTQY
TRBV28	TRBJ2-1	ASSFVGNEQF
TRBV30	TRBJ1-4	AWGRQANNEKLF
TRBV2	TRBJ2-2	ASKFGGGAGGTGELF
TRBV7-8	TRBJ2-5	ASSLSRGLVRTQETQY
TRBV6-1	TRBJ2-7	ASSEEGQGSFEQY
TRBV5-6	TRBJ1-1	ASSPNQGTMNTEAF
TRBV25-1	TRBJ1-1	ASSEFEVGPMNTEAF
TRBV5-6	TRBJ1-5	ASSFRRTGGNQPQH
TRBV28	TRBJ2-1	ASSLAGGLYNEQF
TRBV27	TRBJ1-2	ASSRADRTNYGYT
TRBV19	TRBJ1-4	ASSLGQQKLF
TRBV7-9	TRBJ2-3	ASSLLANREDTQY
TRBV7-2	TRBJ1-6	ASSSHGQAYNSPLH
TRBV28	TRBJ2-5	ASGAGGIGTQY
TRBV5-8	TRBJ1-5	ASSYGQGGQPQH
TRBV7-2	TRBJ2-4	ASNDRLGRGIQY
TRBV6-4	TRBJ2-2	ASSPLAGGTVELF
TRBV5-1	TRBJ1-3	ASSNQGAGNTIY
TRBV7-9	TRBJ1-1	ASSPPPGEAF
TRBV5-1	TRBJ2-1	ASSSRDNYNEQF
TRBV20-1	TRBJ2-7	SASRGHEQY
TRBV6-4	TRBJ2-5	ASSDGLAGGPGQETQY
TRBV13	TRBJ2-4	ASSFFEGSIAKNIQY
TRBV5-1	TRBJ2-2	ASSLADVGQGGSGELF
TRBV29-1	TRBJ2-7	SVGGGSYEQY
TRBV6-5	TRBJ2-2	ASRGTSDTGELF
TRBV3-1/TRBV3-2	TRBJ2-2	ASSQDFARLGSGELF
TRBV19	TRBJ2-7	ASGTGDYEQY
TRBV7-9	TRBJ2-7	ASGAGQNYEQY
TRBV7-2	TRBJ2-2	ASSLTQDVGNTGELF
TRBV24-1	TRBJ2-5	ATSGAGRETQY
TRBV7-8	TRBJ2-7	ASSLQGEVSYEQY
TRBV4-3	TRBJ1-1	ASSRLAGTGDTEAF
TRBV27	TRBJ2-2	ASSFSPGTENTGELF
TRBV12-3/TRBV12-4	TRBJ2-7	ASRSGTRREQY
TRBV3-1/TRBV3-2	TRBJ1-2	ASSPGQGYGYT
TRBV19	TRBJ1-1	ASSPRGGATEAF
TRBV11-3	TRBJ2-1	ASSLEGTGVRNEQF
TRBV4-2	TRBJ2-5	ASSHGGGGGKETQY